This T cell receptor (beta chain) was captured by sequencing in a study of CD8 T cells in Susac syndrome. Random hexamers were used to reverse transcribe the RNA input (about 0.5 to 1 ug). TCRdb re-analysed the immunoSEQ multiplex PCR reads in MiXCR, keeping a single row per CDR3 protein. The data hold some 110,000 distinct CDR3 sequences, with 94% observed a single time. CDR3 length equals 15 residues. Trimming took 4 bases from V and 6 from J, leaving 18 bases between them. Germline CDR1 and CDR2: SGDLS and YYNGEE. Sequenced input: CD8+ T cells from PBMCs. The rearrangement uses TRBV9 and TRBJ2-3; D is perhaps TRBD1 or TRBD2 (7 bases each). The sequence was obtained from a human donor with Susac syndrome. The CDR3 bases are TGTGCCAGCAGCCCAGGGGGAGGGTTCGCGGATACGCAGTATTTT. Translated, it gives CASSPGGGFADTQYF.